This T cell receptor (beta chain) came from a study of OX40 agonist ivuxolimab in advanced cancers. About the study: Ivuxolimab, an agonist antibody against OX40 (CD134), was given to patients. Partial responses occurred in three patients (one hepatocellular carcinoma, two cutaneous melanoma). Study outcomes and limitations: Partly responding patients at 0.1-3.0 mg/kg showed some of the smallest clonal expansion.

Profiled with immunoSEQ multiplex PCR; TCRdb holds only in-frame clones, not every one. The table includes roughly 20,000 clones, nearly 85% detected once. On this clone: Antigen: not known.

CDR3 size: 16 residues. The V gene's germline CDR1 is MGHRA and CDR2 YSYEKL. Trimming removed 1 base from V and 7 bases from J, with 19 bases in between. The clonotype originates from an adult with an advanced solid tumor such as melanoma, head and neck, liver or kidney cancer. The sample here was CD4+ or CD8+ T cells sorted from blood, taken in a trial of the OX40 agonist ivuxolimab. The gene calls are TRBV4-1 and TRBJ1-2, with D possibly being TRBD1 (6 bases). The CDR3 DNA reads TGCGCCAGCAGCCAAGGAGGCCGACAGGCTGTTTCTGGCTACACCTTC. This sequence encodes CASSQGGRQAVSGYTF.